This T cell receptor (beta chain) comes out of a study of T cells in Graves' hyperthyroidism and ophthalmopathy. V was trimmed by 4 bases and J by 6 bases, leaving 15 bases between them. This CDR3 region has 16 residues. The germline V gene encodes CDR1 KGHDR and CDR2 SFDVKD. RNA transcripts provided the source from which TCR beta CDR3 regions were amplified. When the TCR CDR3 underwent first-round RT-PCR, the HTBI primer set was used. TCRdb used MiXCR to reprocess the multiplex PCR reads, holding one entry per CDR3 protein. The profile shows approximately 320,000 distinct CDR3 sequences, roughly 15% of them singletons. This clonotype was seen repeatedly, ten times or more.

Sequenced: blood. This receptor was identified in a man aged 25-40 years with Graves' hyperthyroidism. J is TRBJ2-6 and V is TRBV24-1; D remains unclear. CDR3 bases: TGTGCCACCAGTGACCCAGCCAGAGATACGGCCAACGTCCTGACTTTC. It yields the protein CATSDPARDTANVLTF.